Listed here are 25 T cell receptor beta chains from one sample, sequenced in a study of Ad26.COV2.S vaccination and SARS-CoV-2 variants. Using immunoSEQ multiplex PCR, the repertoire was profiled, and TCRdb retains in-frame clones only, with some absent. The sample shows 380,000 or so clones, 83% of them seen only once. Treatment described: 19 received Ad26.COV2.S at low or high dose, single or two shots; five or six received placebo; per-sample allocation not given. Sampling took place 63 days after the first vaccine or placebo injection. The sample here was peripheral blood, taken in a trial of Ad26.COV2.S vaccine versus placebo. These receptor sequences come from a person between 18 and 60 years old who received the Ad26.COV2.S COVID-19 vaccine or a placebo.

This chain links TRBV7-3 with TRBJ2-3, with a weak D call TRBD1 (6 bases). Between the trimmed V and J ends, which lost 0 bases and 4 bases, there was a span of 8 bases. The length of the CDR3 is 14 residues. Germline CDR1 reads SGHTA; CDR2 reads FQGTGA. The CDR3 DNA sequence: TGTGCCAGCAGCTTAACACAGGGACCAGATACGCAGTATTTT. This translates into CASSLTQGPDTQYF.

The gene calls are TRBV4-1 and TRBJ2-3; D is ambiguous. Trimming shortened V by 1 base and J by 2 bases, and 10 bases separated the two germline ends. The germline gives CDR1 MGHRA, CDR2 YSYEKL. This CDR3 has 15 amino acids. CDR3 sequence reads: CASSQAPGDTDTQYF. The CDR3 DNA reads TGCGCCAGCAGCCAAGCTCCCGGTGACACAGATACGCAGTATTTT.

V usage is TRBV5-4 and J usage is TRBJ2-5; D might be TRBD1 or TRBD2, each matching 5 bases. Germline V lookup: CDR1 SGHNT, CDR2 YYREEE (reference sequence). V lost 4 bases, J lost 1 base, and 11 bases lay in between. The CDR3 has 14 amino acids. DNA of the CDR3: TGTGCCAGCAGCCCATGGGGGAGCCAAGAGACCCAGTACTTC. Protein: CASSPWGSQETQYF. Full variable domain (outside the CDR3, taken from reference TRBV5-4 and TRBJ2-5): ETGVTQSPTHLIKTRGQQVTLRCSSQSGHNTVSWYQQALGQGPQFIFQYYREEENGRGNFPPRFSGLQFPNYSSELNVNALELDDSALYLCASSPWGSQETQYFGPGTRLLVL.

This clone came up once. The rearrangement joins TRBV15 to TRBJ1-2; D not resolved. Trimming took off 0 bases at V and 2 bases at J, with 10 bases between the two ends. The CDR3 consists of 15 residues. Germline assignment: CDR1 LNHNV and CDR2 YYDKDF (reference sequence). This chain's CDR3 is CATSRDYIENYGYTF. CDR3 bases: TGTGCCACCAGCAGAGACTACATCGAAAACTATGGCTACACCTTC.

This clone was counted a few times. V gene TRBV19 combines with J gene TRBJ2-4, with 8 bases that match TRBD2. The CDR3 loop spans 15 amino acids. With V trimmed by 7 bases and J by 0 bases, 5 bases remained unmatched. Germline lookup yields CDR1 LNHDA and CDR2 SQIVND (reference sequence). CDR3 DNA: TGTGCCAGTAAGGTAGCGGGATTAGCCAAAAACATTCAGTACTTC. Translation gives CASKVAGLAKNIQYF. Combining the CDR3 with reference TRBV19 and TRBJ2-4 gives the whole variable domain DGGITQSPKYLFRKEGQNVTLSCEQNLNHDAMYWYRQDPGQGLRLIYYSQIVNDFQKGDIAEGYSVSREKKESFPLTVTSAQKNPTAFYLCASKVAGLAKNIQYFGAGTRLSVL.

This chain connects TRBV5-1 to TRBJ2-3; D is unresolved. Germline lookup yields CDR1 SGHRS and CDR2 YFSETQ. Trimming took off 0 bases at V and 2 bases at J, with 7 bases between the two ends. The CDR3 runs 14 residues. The CDR3 DNA reads as TGCGCCAGCAGCTTGGCACAGTCCACAGATACGCAGTATTTT. Its translation is CASSLAQSTDTQYF. Full variable domain (rest looked up from reference TRBV5-1 and TRBJ2-3): KAGVTQTPRYLIKTRGQQVTLSCSPISGHRSVSWYQQTPGQGLQFLFEYFSETQRNKGNFPGRFSGRQFSNSRSEMNVSTLELGDSALYLCASSLAQSTDTQYFGPGTRLTVL.

CDR3 residues: CASSLVSQGTEAFF. In nucleotides, the CDR3 is TGTGCCAGCAGCTTAGTGTCACAGGGTACTGAAGCTTTCTTT. The chain employs TRBV11-2 and TRBJ1-1; possibly TRBD1 for D (6 bases). V lost 1 base to trimming and J lost 5 bases, with 11 bases between them. The CDR3 is 14 residues long. Germline V gives CDR1 SGHAT, CDR2 FQNNGV.

CDR3 in DNA: TGTGCCAGCTCACCTACGGGGGGTTTTTGGGCCAATCAGCCCCAGCATTTT. Amino acid sequence: CASSPTGGFWANQPQHF. This rearrangement joins TRBV18 to TRBJ1-5; TRBD1 might be the D (5 bases). CDR3 size: 17 residues. Germline V CDR1 and CDR2: KGHSH, LQKENI. V gave up 3 bases and J gave up 3 bases, with 18 bases separating them.

J is TRBJ1-2 and V is TRBV6-5; 11 bases map to TRBD1. This CDR3 comprises 13 residues. V lost 5 bases and J lost 8; bases outside the gene matches: 4. Looked up from germline, CDR1 is MNHEY and CDR2 is SVGAGI. Written as DNA, the CDR3 is TGTGCCAGCAGTCCCCGGACAGGGGGCGGCTACACCTTC. It specifies CASSPRTGGGYTF.

As to this clone: The junction and the germline gene differ at one end; a read error may be behind it. Here the CDR3 DNA reads TGCGCCAGCAGTTTGGCCCTTACCACCTACGAGCAGTACTTC. It specifies CASSLALTTYEQYF. This sequence joins TRBV5-1 and TRBJ2-7, with D unresolved. This CDR3 has 14 amino acids. CDR1 is SGHRS, CDR2 YFSETQ, per germline.

The V gene is TRBV6-5, the J gene TRBJ1-1, with 8 bases matching TRBD1. V lost 1 base and J lost 1; bases outside the gene matches: 2. CDR1 MNHEY and CDR2 SVGAGI come from the germline V gene. The CDR3 loop spans 15 amino acids. The CDR3 reads CASSYLGQENTEAFF. CDR3 coding DNA: TGTGCCAGCAGTTACTTGGGACAGGAGAACACTGAAGCTTTCTTT.

This clone was counted a few times. The rearrangement uses TRBV27 and TRBJ2-7, with 14 bases aligning to TRBD2. CDR3 length equals 16 residues. J was trimmed by 0 bases and V by 5 bases; bases with no gene match: 3. The germline CDR1 and CDR2 sequences are MNHEY and SMNVEV (reference sequence). CDR3 in DNA: TGTGCCAGCAGTCCAGGGACTAGCGGGAGCTCCTACGAGCAGTACTTC. Its translation is CASSPGTSGSSYEQYF.

V gene TRBV15 combines with J gene TRBJ1-1; 11 bases agree with TRBD1. Trimming cost V 1 base and J 5 bases; bases outside gene matches: 3. Germline V gene sequence: CDR1 LNHNV, CDR2 YYDKDF (reference sequence). The CDR3 has 15 residues. The CDR3 bases are TGTGCCACCAGCAGAGGGACAGGGGGCCAGACTGAAGCTTTCTTT. Translation gives CATSRGTGGQTEAFF.

In its sample, this clone was seen once. J is TRBJ2-2 and V is TRBV7-9; maybe TRBD2 (5 bases). Trimming pared 5 bases from V and 4 bases from J, leaving 11 bases between. Germline V gene data show CDR1 as SEHNR and CDR2 as FQNEAQ (reference sequence). This CDR3 contains 14 residues. The CDR3: CASSEGTSTGELFF. As DNA, the CDR3 is TGTGCCAGCAGCGAGGGAACTAGCACCGGGGAGCTGTTTTTT.

V gene TRBV4-3 combines with J gene TRBJ2-3; D possibly corresponds to TRBD1 (6 bases). The CDR3 spans 15 residues. V lost 1 base and J 1 base, leaving 9 bases between the germline ends. The germline gives CDR1 LGHNA, CDR2 YSLEER. CDR3 sequence: CASSQGQVRTDTQYF. The CDR3 DNA reads TGCGCCAGCAGCCAAGGACAGGTTCGCACAGATACGCAGTATTTT.

The rearrangement links TRBV5-1 to TRBJ1-1; 8 nucleotides line up with TRBD1. The CDR3 totals 14 residues. V dropped 6 bases and J dropped 0; count of bases not matched to a gene: 4. Germline values: CDR1 SGHRS, CDR2 YFSETQ. The CDR3 protein is CASTSQGVNTEAFF. In DNA, the CDR3 is TGCGCCAGCACCTCACAGGGGGTGAACACTGAAGCTTTCTTT.

The chain employs TRBV6-1 and TRBJ1-1, with D unresolved. Trimming shortened V by 1 base and J by 1 base, and 7 bases separated the two germline ends. This CDR3 region has 14 residues. Germline V gene lookup returns CDR1 MNHNS and CDR2 SASEGT. CDR3 in amino acids: CASSEVGGNTEAFF. CDR3 DNA: TGTGCCAGCAGTGAAGTCGGAGGGAACACTGAAGCTTTCTTT.

The genes are TRBV15 and TRBJ2-7; D unresolved. Germline V lookup: CDR1 LNHNV, CDR2 YYDKDF (reference sequence). The V gene lost 5 bases and the J gene lost 0 bases, with 11 bases spanning the gap. The CDR3 contains 14 residues. CDR3 region: CATSGTYGSYEQYF. CDR3 DNA sequence: TGTGCCACCAGCGGCACCTACGGCTCCTACGAGCAGTACTTC.

The chain uses TRBV3-1 (or the pseudogene TRBV3-2) and TRBJ1-2, with 9 bases that match TRBD1. Germline assignment: CDR1 LGHDT and CDR2 YNNKEL (reference sequence). This CDR3 region has 15 residues. The V segment lost 1 base and the J segment 4 bases; nucleotides outside the gene matches: 4. CDR3 residues: CASSQVDRGSYGYTF. The CDR3 bases are TGTGCCAGCAGCCAAGTGGACAGGGGCTCCTATGGCTACACCTTC.

The sample holds a few counts of this clone. Here the CDR3 DNA reads TGTGCCAGCAGATGGACTAGCGGGAGGAGCACGCAGTATTTT. Protein product: CASRWTSGRSTQYF. The rearrangement links TRBV6-5 to TRBJ2-3; 14 nucleotides match TRBD2. Germline V gene lookup returns CDR1 MNHEY and CDR2 SVGAGI. With 6 bases clipped from V and 9 bases from J, the junction kept 5 bases outside the gene matches. This CDR3 is 14 amino acids long.

The rearrangement links TRBV5-1 to TRBJ2-3; no firm D call. Trimming removed 0 bases from V and 6 bases from J, with 11 bases in between. The V gene's germline CDR1 is SGHRS and CDR2 YFSETQ. The CDR3 is 14 amino acids. The CDR3 DNA reads as TGCGCCAGCAGCTTGGGGACGGGTGCGGATACGCAGTATTTT. Translated, it gives CASSLGTGADTQYF.

This clone showed up just once. This chain links TRBV7-2 with TRBJ1-4; D uncertain. The germline V and J ends were trimmed by 3 bases and 5 bases, with 10 bases remaining between them. The CDR3 covers 14 residues. CDR1 and CDR2 from the germline V gene are SGHTA and FQGNSA. CDR3 loop: CASSLGPLNEKLFF. The CDR3 nucleotides are TGTGCCAGCAGCTTGGGCCCCCTAAATGAAAAACTGTTTTTT.

CDR3 loop: CASSLTSGRAIDTQYF. The CDR3 nucleotides are TGTGCCAGCAGCCTTACTAGCGGGAGGGCCATAGATACGCAGTATTTT. The gene calls are TRBV7-9 and TRBJ2-3; 13 bases fit TRBD2. Per the germline V gene, CDR1 is SEHNR and CDR2 is FQNEAQ (reference sequence). The V and J ends lost 5 bases and 5 bases, in that order; junction bases with no gene match: 7. The CDR3 extends over 16 amino acids.

The V call is TRBV11-3, the J call TRBJ1-1, with D hard to call. The CDR3 contains 15 residues. The germline V gene has CDR1 SGHNT and CDR2 YENEEA. V lost 5 bases to trimming and J lost 3 bases, with 16 bases between them. In DNA form, the CDR3 reads TGTGCCAGCAGCCAAATCGATCGCATCTACACTGAAGCTTTCTTT. Translating gives CASSQIDRIYTEAFF.

V is TRBV6-2 or TRBV6-3 and J is TRBJ1-2; D is ambiguous. The CDR3 contains 15 residues. V was pared by 0 bases and J by 2 bases, with 10 bases between. Germline-derived CDR1 and CDR2 are MNHEY and SVGEGT. The CDR3 region has the DNA TGTGCCAGCAGTTACTCGGGCAGGACCAACTATGGCTACACCTTC. Encoded protein: CASSYSGRTNYGYTF.